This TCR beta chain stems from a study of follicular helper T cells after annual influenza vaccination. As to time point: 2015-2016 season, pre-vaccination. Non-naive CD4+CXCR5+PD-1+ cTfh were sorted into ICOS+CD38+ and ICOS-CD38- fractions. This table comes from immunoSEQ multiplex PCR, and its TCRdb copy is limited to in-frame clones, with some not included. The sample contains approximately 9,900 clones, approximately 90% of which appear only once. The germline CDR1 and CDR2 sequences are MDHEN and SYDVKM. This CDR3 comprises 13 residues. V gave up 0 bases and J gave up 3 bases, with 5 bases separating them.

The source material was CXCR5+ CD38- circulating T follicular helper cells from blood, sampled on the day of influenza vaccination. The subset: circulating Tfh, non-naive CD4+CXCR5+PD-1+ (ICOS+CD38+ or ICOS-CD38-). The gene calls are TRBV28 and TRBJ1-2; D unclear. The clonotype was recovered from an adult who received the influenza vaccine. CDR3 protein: CASSLWRDYGYTF. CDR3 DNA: TGTGCCAGCAGTTTATGGAGGGACTATGGCTACACCTTC.